These 16 T cell receptor beta chains share one sample of origin, sequenced in a study of shared T cell receptors in the human thymus. Generated by immunoSEQ multiplex PCR, the TCRdb table keeps only in-frame clones and is missing some. The sample gives just under 550,000 clones, about 84% of which show up once; 0.01% to 0.015% is in the top ten. This sample was shared with a second study, whose subject was human thymus T cells.

The specimen sequenced was thymocytes. The receptor source for this set is a boy in the first two years of life with a congenital heart defect.

This clone has a single count. V and J are TRBV5-6 and TRBJ2-4; 8 positions agree with TRBD1. Looked up from germline, CDR1 is SGHDT and CDR2 is YYEEEE. The CDR3 runs to 17 residues. Trimming removed 4 bases from V and 0 bases from J; junction bases left unmatched: 9. CDR3 DNA sequence: TGTGCCAGCAGCATATACGGACAGGGAATAGCCAAAAACATTCAGTACTTC. As protein: CASSIYGQGIAKNIQYF.

The chain is built from TRBV7-9 and TRBJ1-1; TRBD1 might be the D (6 bases). Trimming took 6 bases from V and 1 from J, leaving 18 bases between them. CDR1 is SEHNR, CDR2 FQNEAQ, per germline (reference sequence). The CDR3 covers 16 residues. The CDR3 reads CASRSNRGAPNTEAFF. CDR3 bases: TGTGCCAGCAGATCAAATCGGGGGGCCCCGAACACTGAAGCTTTCTTT.

The rearrangement joins TRBV2 to TRBJ2-5; D perhaps matches TRBD1 (5 bases). Trimming pared 4 bases from V and 5 bases from J, leaving 8 bases between. The germline gives CDR1 SNHLY, CDR2 FYNNEI. This CDR3 is 12 amino acids long. DNA for the CDR3: TGTGCCAGCAGTGGGGGCTGGGAGACCCAGTACTTC. Translating gives CASSGGWETQYF.

The rearrangement joins TRBV12-5 to TRBJ1-1; D is perhaps TRBD1 (6 bases). Germline V CDR1 and CDR2: LGHNT, FRNRAP. The CDR3 length is 14 residues. Trimming pared 3 bases from V and 1 base from J, leaving 9 bases between. CDR3 loop: CASGLQGTNTEAFF. CDR3 DNA sequence: TGTGCTAGTGGTTTACAGGGAACGAACACTGAAGCTTTCTTT.

This clone appeared a single time. The genes are TRBV4-2 and TRBJ1-2; no clear D gene. Trimming shortened V by 4 bases and J by 6 bases, and 12 bases separated the two germline ends. This CDR3 is 13 amino acids long. Germline V CDR1 and CDR2: LGHNA, YNFKEQ. CDR3: CASSRGVPDGYTF. CDR3 DNA sequence: TGTGCCAGCAGCCGCGGGGTCCCCGATGGCTACACCTTC.

This clone was detected a few times. This sequence joins TRBV19 and TRBJ2-7; D ambiguous. The V gene lost 1 base and the J gene lost 2 bases, with 9 bases spanning the gap. Germline CDR1 LNHDA, CDR2 SQIVND (reference sequence). The CDR3 is 14 amino acids. The CDR3 region is CASSIGPRTYEQYF. CDR3 nucleotide sequence: TGTGCCAGTAGTATAGGCCCGCGAACCTACGAGCAGTACTTC.

V is TRBV29-1 and J is TRBJ2-1; 14 nucleotides line up with TRBD2. CDR3 length equals 18 residues. Trimming at V came to 6 bases and at J to 8 bases, leaving 18 bases not matched to a gene. Germline V gives CDR1 SQVTM, CDR2 ANQGSEA. CDR3 coding DNA: TGCAGCGTAGGGATTACTTCGGGACTAGCGGGAGTTTATCATGAGCAGTTCTTC. It translates to CSVGITSGLAGVYHEQFF.

The table lists this clone with a few counts. The rearrangement uses TRBV9 and TRBJ1-2, with a tentative D call TRBD1 (6 bases). V was trimmed by 3 bases and J by 7 bases, leaving 13 bases between them. CDR1 is SGDLS and CDR2 is YYNGEE in the germline V gene. The CDR3 length is 13 residues. In DNA, the CDR3 is TGTGCCAGCAGCGGGCGGGGGGGCCCTGGCTACACCTTC. Translation gives CASSGRGGPGYTF.

The chain links TRBV27 to TRBJ2-3; the match to TRBD2 covers 9 bases. J gave up 4 bases and V 1 base, and 6 bases lay outside the gene matches. Germline values: CDR1 MNHEY, CDR2 SMNVEV (reference sequence). The length of the CDR3 is 16 residues. The CDR3 loop reads CASSLWGGRAPDTQYF. For the CDR3, the DNA is TGTGCCAGCAGTTTATGGGGCGGGAGGGCCCCAGATACGCAGTATTTT.

The chain links TRBV30 to TRBJ1-2, with D perhaps matching TRBD1 (6 bases). CDR1 and CDR2 (germline): GTSNPN, SVGIG (reference sequence). CDR3 size: 16 residues. V shed 0 bases and J shed 6 bases, with 20 bases lying between them. CDR3 protein: CAWSVLSGRGENGYTF. DNA of the CDR3: TGTGCCTGGAGTGTACTCTCTGGGAGGGGGGAGAATGGCTACACCTTC.

CDR3 DNA: TGTGCCAGCAGCTTGGGAGCGGGACCCGGGGAGCTGTTTTTT. This encodes CASSLGAGPGELFF. J is TRBJ2-2 and V is TRBV5-4, with 7 bases fitting TRBD2. CDR1 is SGHNT, CDR2 YYREEE, per germline (reference sequence). Trimming took 0 bases from V and 6 from J; bases not matched to a gene: 2. This CDR3 spans 14 amino acids.

The chain is built from TRBV28 and TRBJ1-2; D call uncertain. V shed 4 bases and J shed 2 bases, with 8 bases lying between them. Germline CDR1 reads MDHEN; CDR2 reads SYDVKM. This CDR3 has 13 amino acids. As DNA, the CDR3 is TGTGCCAGCAGTTCCTCAGGAAACTATGGCTACACCTTC. Translated: CASSSSGNYGYTF.

The rearrangement uses TRBV9 and TRBJ2-1, with 12 nucleotides matching TRBD2. Unmatched junction bases numbered 6, after V lost 3 bases and J lost 5 bases. CDR3 length: 16 amino acids. Germline assignment: CDR1 SGDLS and CDR2 YYNGEE. The CDR3 region is CASSGLAGEPNNEQFF. DNA for the CDR3: TGTGCCAGCAGCGGACTAGCGGGAGAGCCGAACAATGAGCAGTTCTTC.

This clone was seen once. The rearrangement joins TRBV25-1 to TRBJ1-2; 10 bases are shared with TRBD1. V lost 1 base, J lost 4 bases, and 12 bases stayed unmatched. Germline CDR1 and CDR2: MGHDK and SYGVNS. CDR3 length equals 18 residues. The CDR3 loop is CASSEFSAGTGARYGYTF. For the CDR3, the DNA is TGTGCCAGCAGTGAATTTTCCGCCGGGACAGGGGCCCGCTATGGCTACACCTTC.

V usage is TRBV7-3 and J usage is TRBJ2-7; a possible D gene is TRBD1 (5 bases). CDR1 and CDR2 (germline): SGHTA, FQGTGA. This CDR3 is built from 15 residues. Trimming pared 1 base from V and 1 base from J, leaving 11 bases between. Here the CDR3 reads CASSLRAGPSYEQYF. CDR3 nucleotide sequence: TGTGCCAGCAGCTTAAGGGCAGGGCCATCCTACGAGCAGTACTTC.

This chain links TRBV27 with TRBJ2-5; TRBD2 aligns across 7 bases. The germline CDR1 and CDR2 sequences are MNHEY and SMNVEV (reference sequence). This CDR3 comprises 16 residues. V lost 2 bases, J lost 5 bases, and 11 bases stayed unmatched. The CDR3 loop is CASSLTSGTTGETQYF. Here the CDR3 DNA reads TGTGCCAGCAGTTTAACCTCCGGGACTACGGGGGAGACCCAGTACTTC.